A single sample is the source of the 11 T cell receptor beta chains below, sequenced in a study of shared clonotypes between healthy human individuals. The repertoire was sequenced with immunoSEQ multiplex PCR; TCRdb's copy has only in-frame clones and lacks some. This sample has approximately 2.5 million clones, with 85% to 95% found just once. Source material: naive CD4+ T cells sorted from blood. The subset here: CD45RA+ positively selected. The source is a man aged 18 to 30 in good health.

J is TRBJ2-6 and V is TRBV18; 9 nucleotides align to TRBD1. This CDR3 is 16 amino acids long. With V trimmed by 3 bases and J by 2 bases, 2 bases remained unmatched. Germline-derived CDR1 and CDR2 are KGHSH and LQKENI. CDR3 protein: CASSPGTGTGANVLTF. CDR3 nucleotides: TGTGCCAGCTCACCCGGGACAGGGACTGGGGCCAACGTCCTGACTTTC.

The chain's CDR3 is CASRSRLAGGRETQYF. The CDR3 region has the DNA TGTGCCAGCAGATCCCGACTAGCGGGGGGCCGGGAGACCCAGTACTTC. J is TRBJ2-5 and V is TRBV28, with 13 bases identical to TRBD2. Germline-derived CDR1 and CDR2 are MDHEN and SYDVKM. This CDR3 is built from 16 residues. V shed 6 bases and J 5 bases; nucleotides not matched to a gene: 9.

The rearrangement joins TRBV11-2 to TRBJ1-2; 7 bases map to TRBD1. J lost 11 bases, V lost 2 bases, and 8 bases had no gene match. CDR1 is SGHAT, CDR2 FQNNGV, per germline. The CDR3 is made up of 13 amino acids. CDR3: CASSLLFGQAYTF. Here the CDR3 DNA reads TGTGCCAGCAGCTTATTGTTCGGACAGGCGTACACCTTC.

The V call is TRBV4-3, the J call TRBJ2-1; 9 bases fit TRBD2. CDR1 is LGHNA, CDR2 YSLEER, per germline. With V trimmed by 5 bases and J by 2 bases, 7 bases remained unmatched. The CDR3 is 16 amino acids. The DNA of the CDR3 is TGCGCCAGCAGCACTTTTAGCGGGGGAACCTACAATGAGCAGTTCTTC. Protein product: CASSTFSGGTYNEQFF.

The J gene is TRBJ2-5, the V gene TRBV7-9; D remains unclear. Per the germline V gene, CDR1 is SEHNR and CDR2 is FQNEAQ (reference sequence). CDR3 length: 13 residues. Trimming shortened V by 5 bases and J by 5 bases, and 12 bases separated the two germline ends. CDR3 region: CASSRQVRETQYF. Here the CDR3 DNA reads TGTGCCAGCAGCCGTCAGGTTAGGGAGACCCAGTACTTC.

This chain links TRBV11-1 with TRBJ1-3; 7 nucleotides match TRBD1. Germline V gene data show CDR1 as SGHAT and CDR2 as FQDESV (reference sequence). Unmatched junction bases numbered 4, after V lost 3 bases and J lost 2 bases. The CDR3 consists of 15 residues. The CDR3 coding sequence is TGTGCCAGCAGCTTCGGACAGGCAGCTGGAAACACCATATATTTT. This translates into CASSFGQAAGNTIYF.

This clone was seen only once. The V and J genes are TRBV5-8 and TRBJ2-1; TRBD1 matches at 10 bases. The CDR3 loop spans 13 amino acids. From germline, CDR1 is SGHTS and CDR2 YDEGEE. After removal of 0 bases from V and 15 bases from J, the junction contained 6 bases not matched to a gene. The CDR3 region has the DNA TGTGCCAGCAGCTTGGTGTGGACAGGGGGTACGTTCTTC. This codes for CASSLVWTGGTFF.

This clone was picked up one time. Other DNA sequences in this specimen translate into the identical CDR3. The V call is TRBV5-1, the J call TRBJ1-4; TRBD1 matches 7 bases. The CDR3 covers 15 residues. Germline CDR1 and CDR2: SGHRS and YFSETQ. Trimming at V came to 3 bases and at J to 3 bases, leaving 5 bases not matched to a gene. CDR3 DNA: TGCGCCAGCAGCTCCGGACAGGCCGCTAATGAAAAACTGTTTTTT. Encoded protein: CASSSGQAANEKLFF.

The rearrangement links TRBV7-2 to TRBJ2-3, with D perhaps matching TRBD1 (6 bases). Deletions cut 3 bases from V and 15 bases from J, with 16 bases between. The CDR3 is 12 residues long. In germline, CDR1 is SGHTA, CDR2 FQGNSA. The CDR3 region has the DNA TGTGCCAGCAGCTTCGCCACCGGGGACAAATATTTT. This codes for CASSFATGDKYF.

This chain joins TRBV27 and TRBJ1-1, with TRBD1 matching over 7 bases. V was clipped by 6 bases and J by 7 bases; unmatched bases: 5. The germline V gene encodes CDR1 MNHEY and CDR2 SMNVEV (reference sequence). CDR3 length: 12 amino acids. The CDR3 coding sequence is TGTGCCAGCAGGGGGACAGATAGTGAAGCTTTCTTT. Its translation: CASRGTDSEAFF.

This chain's CDR3 is CASSETGNTQETQYF. In DNA, the CDR3 is TGTGCCAGCAGTGAAACGGGAAACACCCAAGAGACCCAGTACTTC. The chain has TRBV6-1 and TRBJ2-5; D is possibly TRBD2 (5 bases). The CDR3 spans 15 residues. Germline V gene lookup returns CDR1 MNHNS and CDR2 SASEGT. V was pared by 2 bases and J by 1 base, with 11 bases between.